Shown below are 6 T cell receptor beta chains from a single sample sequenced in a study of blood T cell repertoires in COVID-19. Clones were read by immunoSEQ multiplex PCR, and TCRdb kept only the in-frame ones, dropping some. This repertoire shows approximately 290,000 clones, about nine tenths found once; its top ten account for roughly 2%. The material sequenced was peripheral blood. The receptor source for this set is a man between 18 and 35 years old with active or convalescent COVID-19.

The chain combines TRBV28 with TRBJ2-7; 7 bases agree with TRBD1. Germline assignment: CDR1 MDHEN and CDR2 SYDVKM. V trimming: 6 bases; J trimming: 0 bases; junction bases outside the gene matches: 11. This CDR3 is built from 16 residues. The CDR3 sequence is CASSSWGQPTSYEQYF. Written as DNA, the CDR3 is TGTGCCAGCAGCTCGTGGGGACAGCCTACCTCCTACGAGCAGTACTTC.

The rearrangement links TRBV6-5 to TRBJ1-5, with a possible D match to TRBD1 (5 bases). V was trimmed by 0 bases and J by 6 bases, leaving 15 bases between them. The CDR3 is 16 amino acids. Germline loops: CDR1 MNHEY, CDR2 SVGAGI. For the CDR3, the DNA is TGTGCCAGCAGTTACTCGGGGCAGGGTTTTAGTCAGCCCCAGCATTTT. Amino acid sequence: CASSYSGQGFSQPQHF.

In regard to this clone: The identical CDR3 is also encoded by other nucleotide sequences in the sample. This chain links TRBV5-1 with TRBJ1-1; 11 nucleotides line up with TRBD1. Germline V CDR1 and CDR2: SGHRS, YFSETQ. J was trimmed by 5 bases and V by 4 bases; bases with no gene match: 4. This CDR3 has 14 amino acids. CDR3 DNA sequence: TGCGCCAGCAGCCTCGGGACAGGGGGTACTGAAGCTTTCTTT. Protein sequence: CASSLGTGGTEAFF.

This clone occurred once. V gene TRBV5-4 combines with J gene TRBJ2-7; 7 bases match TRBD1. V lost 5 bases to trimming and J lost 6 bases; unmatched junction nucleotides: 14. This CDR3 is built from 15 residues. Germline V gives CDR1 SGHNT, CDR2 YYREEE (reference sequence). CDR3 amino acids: CASRKKGGAGGEQYF. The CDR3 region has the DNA TGTGCCAGCAGAAAGAAAGGGGGCGCAGGTGGCGAGCAGTACTTC.

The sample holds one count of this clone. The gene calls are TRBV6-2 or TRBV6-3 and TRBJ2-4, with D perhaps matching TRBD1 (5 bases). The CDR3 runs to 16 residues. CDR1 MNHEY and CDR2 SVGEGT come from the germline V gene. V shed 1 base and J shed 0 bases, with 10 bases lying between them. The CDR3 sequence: CASSYWQGGAKNIQYF. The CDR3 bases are TGTGCCAGCAGTTACTGGCAGGGCGGAGCCAAAAACATTCAGTACTTC.

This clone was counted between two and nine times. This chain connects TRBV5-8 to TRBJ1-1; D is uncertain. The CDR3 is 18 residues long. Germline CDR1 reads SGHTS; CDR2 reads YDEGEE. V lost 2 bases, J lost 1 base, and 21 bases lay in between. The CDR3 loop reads CASSFLRRHEGRNTEAFF. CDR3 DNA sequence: TGTGCCAGCAGCTTCCTCAGACGGCATGAGGGTCGGAACACTGAAGCTTTCTTT.